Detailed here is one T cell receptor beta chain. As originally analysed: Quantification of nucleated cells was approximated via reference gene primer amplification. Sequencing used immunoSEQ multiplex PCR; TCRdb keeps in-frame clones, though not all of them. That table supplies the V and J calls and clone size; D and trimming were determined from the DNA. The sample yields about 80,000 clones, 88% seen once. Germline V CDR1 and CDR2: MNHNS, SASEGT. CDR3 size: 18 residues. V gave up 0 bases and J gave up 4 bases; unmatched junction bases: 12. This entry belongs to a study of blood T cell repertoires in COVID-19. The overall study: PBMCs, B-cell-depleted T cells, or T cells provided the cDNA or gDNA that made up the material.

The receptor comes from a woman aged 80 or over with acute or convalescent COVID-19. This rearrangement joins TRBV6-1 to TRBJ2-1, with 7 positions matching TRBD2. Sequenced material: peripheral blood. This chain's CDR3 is CASSEAGWGTTSYNEQFF. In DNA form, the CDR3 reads TGTGCCAGCAGTGAAGCGGGCTGGGGGACTACCTCTTACAATGAGCAGTTCTTC.